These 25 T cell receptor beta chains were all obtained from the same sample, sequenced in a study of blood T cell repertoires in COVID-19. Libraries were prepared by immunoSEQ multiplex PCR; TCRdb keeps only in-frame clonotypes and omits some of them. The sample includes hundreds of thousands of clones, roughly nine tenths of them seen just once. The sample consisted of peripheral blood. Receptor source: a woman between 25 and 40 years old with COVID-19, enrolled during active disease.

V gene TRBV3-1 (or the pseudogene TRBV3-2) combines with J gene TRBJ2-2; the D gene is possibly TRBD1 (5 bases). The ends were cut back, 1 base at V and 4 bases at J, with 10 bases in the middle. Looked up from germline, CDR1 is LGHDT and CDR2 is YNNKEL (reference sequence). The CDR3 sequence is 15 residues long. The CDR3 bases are TGTGCCAGCAGCCAAGGTGGGGCCGGCACCGGGGAGCTGTTTTTT. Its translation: CASSQGGAGTGELFF.

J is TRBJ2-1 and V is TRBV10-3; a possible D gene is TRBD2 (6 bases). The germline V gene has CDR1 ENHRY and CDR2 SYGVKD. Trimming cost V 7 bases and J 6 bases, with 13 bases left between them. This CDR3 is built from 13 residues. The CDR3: CAITAGDSNEQFF. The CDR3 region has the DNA TGTGCCATCACCGCCGGGGACTCCAATGAGCAGTTCTTC.

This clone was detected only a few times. For the CDR3, the DNA is TGTGCCAGCTCGTACAGACAGGGGGAAGATGGCTACACCTTC. Its protein product is CASSYRQGEDGYTF. The J gene is TRBJ1-2, the V gene TRBV18; 9 bases agree with TRBD1. CDR3 length equals 14 residues. CDR1 and CDR2 (germline): KGHSH, LQKENI. Losses at the gene ends were 6 bases for V and 6 bases for J; bases not matched to a gene: 8.

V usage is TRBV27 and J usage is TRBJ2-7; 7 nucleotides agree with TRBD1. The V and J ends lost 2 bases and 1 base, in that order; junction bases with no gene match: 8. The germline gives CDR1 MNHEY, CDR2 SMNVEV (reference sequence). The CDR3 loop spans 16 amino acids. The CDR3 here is CASSLTLPGGSYEQYF. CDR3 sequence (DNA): TGTGCCAGCAGTTTAACTTTGCCAGGGGGATCCTACGAGCAGTACTTC.

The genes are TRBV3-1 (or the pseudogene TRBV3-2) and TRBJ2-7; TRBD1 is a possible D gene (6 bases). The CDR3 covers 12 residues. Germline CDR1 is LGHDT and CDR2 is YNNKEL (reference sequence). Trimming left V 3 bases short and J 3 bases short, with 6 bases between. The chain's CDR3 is CASSHRGYEQYF. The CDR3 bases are TGTGCCAGCAGCCACAGGGGCTACGAGCAGTACTTC.

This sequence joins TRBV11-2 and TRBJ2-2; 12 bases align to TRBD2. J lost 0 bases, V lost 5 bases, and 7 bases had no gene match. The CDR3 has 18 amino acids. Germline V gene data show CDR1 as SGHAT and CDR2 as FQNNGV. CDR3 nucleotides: TGTGCCAGCAGCCCCCTAGCGGGGGGGGTCACGAACACCGGGGAGCTGTTTTTT. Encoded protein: CASSPLAGGVTNTGELFF.

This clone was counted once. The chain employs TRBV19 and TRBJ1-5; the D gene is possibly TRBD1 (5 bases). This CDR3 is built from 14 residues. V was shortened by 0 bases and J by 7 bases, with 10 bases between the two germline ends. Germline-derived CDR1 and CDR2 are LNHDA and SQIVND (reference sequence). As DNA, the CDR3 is TGTGCCAGTAGTATAGAGTCAGGGCCGCAGCCCCAGCATTTT. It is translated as CASSIESGPQPQHF.

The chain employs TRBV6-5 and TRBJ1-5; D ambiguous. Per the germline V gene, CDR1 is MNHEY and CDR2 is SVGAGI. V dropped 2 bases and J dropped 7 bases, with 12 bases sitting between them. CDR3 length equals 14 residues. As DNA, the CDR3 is TGTGCCAGCAGTTACGATCGGGGAGGACAGCCCCAGCATTTT. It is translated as CASSYDRGGQPQHF.

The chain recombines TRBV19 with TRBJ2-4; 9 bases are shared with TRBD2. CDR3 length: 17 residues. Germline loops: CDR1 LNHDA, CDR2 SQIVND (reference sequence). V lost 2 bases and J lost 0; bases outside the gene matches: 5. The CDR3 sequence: CASSISLGLAAKNIQYF. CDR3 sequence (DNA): TGTGCCAGTAGTATAAGTTTGGGACTAGCAGCCAAAAACATTCAGTACTTC.

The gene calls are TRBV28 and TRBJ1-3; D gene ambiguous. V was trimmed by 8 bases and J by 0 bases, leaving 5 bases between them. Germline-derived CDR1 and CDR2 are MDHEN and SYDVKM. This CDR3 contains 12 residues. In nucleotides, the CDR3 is TGTGCCAGCCTCAGCTCTGGAAACACCATATATTTT. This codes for CASLSSGNTIYF.

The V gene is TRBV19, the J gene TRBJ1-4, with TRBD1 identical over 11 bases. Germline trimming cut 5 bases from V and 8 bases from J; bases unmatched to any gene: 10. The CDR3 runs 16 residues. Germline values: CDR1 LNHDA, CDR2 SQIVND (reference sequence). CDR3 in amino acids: CASSSYRDRGREKLFF. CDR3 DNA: TGTGCCAGTAGTTCATACCGGGACAGGGGGAGAGAAAAACTGTTTTTT.

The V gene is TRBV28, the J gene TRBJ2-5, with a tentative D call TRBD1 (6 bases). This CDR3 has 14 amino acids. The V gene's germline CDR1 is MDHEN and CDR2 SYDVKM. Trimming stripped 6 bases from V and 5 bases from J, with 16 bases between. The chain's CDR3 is CASSQGTPLETQYF. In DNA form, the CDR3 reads TGTGCCAGCAGCCAAGGGACACCCCTGGAGACCCAGTACTTC.

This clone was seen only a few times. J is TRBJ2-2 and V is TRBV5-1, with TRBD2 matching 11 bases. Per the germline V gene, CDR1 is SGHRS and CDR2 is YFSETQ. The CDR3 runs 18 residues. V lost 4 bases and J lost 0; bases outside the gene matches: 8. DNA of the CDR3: TGCGCCAGCAGCGTCTCGTGGGGACTAGCGGCGAACACCGGGGAGCTGTTTTTT. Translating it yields CASSVSWGLAANTGELFF.

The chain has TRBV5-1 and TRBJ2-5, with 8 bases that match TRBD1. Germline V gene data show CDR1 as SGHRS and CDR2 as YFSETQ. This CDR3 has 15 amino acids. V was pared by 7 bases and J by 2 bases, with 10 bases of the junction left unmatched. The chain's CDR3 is CASGPTGALQETQYF. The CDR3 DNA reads TGCGCCAGCGGACCGACAGGGGCATTGCAAGAGACCCAGTACTTC.

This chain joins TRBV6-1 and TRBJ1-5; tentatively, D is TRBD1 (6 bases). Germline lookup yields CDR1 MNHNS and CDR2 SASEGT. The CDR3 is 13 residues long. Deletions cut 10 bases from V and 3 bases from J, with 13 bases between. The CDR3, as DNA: TGTGCCACCGAAGGGACACTCAATCAGCCCCAGCATTTT. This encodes CATEGTLNQPQHF.

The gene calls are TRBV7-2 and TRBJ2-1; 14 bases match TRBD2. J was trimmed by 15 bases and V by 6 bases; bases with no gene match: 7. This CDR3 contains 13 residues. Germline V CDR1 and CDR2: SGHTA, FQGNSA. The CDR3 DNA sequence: TGTGCCAGCAGAATTGGACTAGCGGGGGGCTGGTTCTTC. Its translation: CASRIGLAGGWFF.

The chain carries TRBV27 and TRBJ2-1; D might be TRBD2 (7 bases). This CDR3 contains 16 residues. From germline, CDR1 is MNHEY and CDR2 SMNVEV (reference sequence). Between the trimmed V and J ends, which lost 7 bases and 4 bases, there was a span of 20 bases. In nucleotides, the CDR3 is TGTGCCAGCACCACCGAGGGGGGGAACCCTTACAATGAGCAGTTCTTC. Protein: CASTTEGGNPYNEQFF.

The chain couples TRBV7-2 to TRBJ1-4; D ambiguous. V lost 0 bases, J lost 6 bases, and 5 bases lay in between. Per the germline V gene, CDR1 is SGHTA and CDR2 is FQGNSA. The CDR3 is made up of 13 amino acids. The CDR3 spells CASSLAQDEKLFF. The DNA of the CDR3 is TGTGCCAGCAGCTTAGCGCAGGATGAAAAACTGTTTTTT.

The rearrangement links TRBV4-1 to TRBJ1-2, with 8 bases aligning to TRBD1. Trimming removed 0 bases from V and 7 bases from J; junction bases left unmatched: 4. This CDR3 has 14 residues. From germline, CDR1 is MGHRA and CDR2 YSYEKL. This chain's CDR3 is CASSQDRGRSGYTF. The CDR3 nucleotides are TGCGCCAGCAGCCAAGACAGGGGGCGGTCTGGCTACACCTTC.

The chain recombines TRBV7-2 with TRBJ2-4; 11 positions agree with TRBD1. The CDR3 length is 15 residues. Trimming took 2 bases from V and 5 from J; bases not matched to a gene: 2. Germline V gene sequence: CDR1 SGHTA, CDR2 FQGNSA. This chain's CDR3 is CASSLWTGGENIQYF. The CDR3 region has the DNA TGTGCCAGCAGCTTATGGACAGGGGGCGAAAACATTCAGTACTTC.

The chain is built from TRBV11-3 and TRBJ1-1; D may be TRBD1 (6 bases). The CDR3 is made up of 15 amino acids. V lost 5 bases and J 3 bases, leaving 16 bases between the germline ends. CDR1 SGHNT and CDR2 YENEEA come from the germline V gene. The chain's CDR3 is CASSTRYREDTEAFF. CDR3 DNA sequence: TGTGCCAGCAGCACCCGCTACAGGGAAGACACTGAAGCTTTCTTT.

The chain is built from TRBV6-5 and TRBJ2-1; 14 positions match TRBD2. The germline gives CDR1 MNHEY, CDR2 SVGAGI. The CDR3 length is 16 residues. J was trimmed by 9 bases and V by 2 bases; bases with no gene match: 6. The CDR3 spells CASSYPRLAGGSEQFF. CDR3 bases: TGTGCCAGCAGTTACCCGAGACTAGCGGGAGGGAGTGAGCAGTTCTTC.

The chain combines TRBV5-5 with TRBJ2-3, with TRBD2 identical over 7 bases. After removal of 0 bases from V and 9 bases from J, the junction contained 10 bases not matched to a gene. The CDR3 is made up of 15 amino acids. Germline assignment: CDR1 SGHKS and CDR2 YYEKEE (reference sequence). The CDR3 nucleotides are TGTGCCAGCAGCTTGGCAAGCGGGGCCGGGGGGACGCAGTATTTT. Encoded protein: CASSLASGAGGTQYF.

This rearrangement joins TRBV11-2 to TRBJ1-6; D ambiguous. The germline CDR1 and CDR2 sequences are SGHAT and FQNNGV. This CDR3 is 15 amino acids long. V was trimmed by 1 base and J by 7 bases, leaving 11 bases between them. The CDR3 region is CASSLARAPNSPLHF. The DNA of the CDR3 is TGTGCCAGCAGCTTAGCCCGAGCCCCGAATTCACCCCTCCACTTT.

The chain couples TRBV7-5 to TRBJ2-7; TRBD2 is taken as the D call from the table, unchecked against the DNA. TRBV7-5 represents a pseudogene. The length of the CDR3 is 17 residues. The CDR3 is CARSLIFSGLALVEQYV. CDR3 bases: TGTGCCAGAAGCTTAATCTTTTCTGGACTAGCCTTAGTCGAGCAGTACGTC.